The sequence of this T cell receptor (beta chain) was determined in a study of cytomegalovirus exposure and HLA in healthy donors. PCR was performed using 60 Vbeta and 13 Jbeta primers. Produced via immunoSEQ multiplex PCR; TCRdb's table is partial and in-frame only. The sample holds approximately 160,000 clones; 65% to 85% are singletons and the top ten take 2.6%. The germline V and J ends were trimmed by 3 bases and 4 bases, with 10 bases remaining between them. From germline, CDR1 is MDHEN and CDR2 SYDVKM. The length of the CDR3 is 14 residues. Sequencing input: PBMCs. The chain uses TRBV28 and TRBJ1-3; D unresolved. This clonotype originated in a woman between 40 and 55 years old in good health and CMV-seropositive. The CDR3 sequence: CASSFPGQGNTIYF. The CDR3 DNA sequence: TGTGCCAGCAGTTTCCCAGGCCAGGGAAACACCATATATTTT. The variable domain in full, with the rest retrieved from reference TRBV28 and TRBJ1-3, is DVKVTQSSRYLVKRTGEKVFLECVQDMDHENMFWYRQDPGLGLRLIYFSYDVKMKEKGDIPEGYSVSREKKERFSLILESASTNQTSMYLCASSFPGQGNTIYFGEGSWLTVV.